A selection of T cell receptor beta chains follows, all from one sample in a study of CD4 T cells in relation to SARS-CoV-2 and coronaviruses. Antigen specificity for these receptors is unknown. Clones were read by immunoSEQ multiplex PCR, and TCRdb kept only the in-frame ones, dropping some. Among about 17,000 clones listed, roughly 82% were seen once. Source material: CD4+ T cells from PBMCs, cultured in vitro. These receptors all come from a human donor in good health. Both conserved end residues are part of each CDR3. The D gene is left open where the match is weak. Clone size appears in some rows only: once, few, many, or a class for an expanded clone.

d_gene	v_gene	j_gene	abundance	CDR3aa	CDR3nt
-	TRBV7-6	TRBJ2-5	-	CASSRRGRGVYQETQYF	TGTGCCAGCAGCAGGAGAGGGCGGGGCGTGTACCAAGAGACCCAGTACTTC
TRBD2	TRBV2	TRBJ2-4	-	CASMGLAGENIQYF	TGTGCCAGCATGGGACTAGCGGGGGAAAACATTCAGTACTTC
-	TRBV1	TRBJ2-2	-	CAPATRTSWNPGELFF	TGCGCACCAGCAACACGGACTAGCTGGAACCCCGGGGAGCTGTTTTTT
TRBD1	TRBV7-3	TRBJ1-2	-	CASSSTGGGGGYTF	TGTGCCAGCAGCTCAACAGGGGGCGGAGGGGGCTACACCTTC
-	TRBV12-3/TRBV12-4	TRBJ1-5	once	CASGSLDQPQHF	TGTGCCAGCGGTTCCCTGGATCAGCCCCAGCATTTT
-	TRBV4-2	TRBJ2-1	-	CASRGIGTGAVYNEQFF	TGTGCCAGCAGGGGGATAGGAACGGGGGCTGTCTACAATGAGCAGTTCTTC
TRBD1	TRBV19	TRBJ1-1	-	CASSMIRTGAGSTEAFF	TGTGCCAGTAGTATGATAAGGACAGGGGCAGGGAGCACTGAAGCTTTCTTT
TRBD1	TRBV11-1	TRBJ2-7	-	CASSWDRESSYEQYF	TGTGCCAGCAGCTGGGACAGGGAGAGCTCCTACGAGCAGTACTTC
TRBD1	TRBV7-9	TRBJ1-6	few	CASRQQGNSPLHF	TGTGCCAGCAGGCAACAGGGGAATTCACCCCTCCACTTT
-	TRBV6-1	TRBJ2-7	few	CASSEYRVRSEQYF	TGTGCCAGCAGTGAATATAGGGTGAGAAGCGAGCAGTACTTC
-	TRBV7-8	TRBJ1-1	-	CASSLRGTGRRTEAFF	TGTGCCAGCAGCTTAAGAGGGACGGGGCGGAGAACTGAAGCTTTCTTT
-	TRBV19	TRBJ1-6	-	CASSPSGRGNSPLHF	TGTGCCAGTAGCCCCTCCGGCAGGGGAAATTCACCCCTCCACTTT
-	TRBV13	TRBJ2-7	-	CASSLNLYYEQYF	TGTGCCAGCAGCCTCAACCTTTATTACGAGCAGTACTTC
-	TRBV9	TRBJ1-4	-	CASSPPGWTGVGGLFF	TGTGCCAGCAGCCCTCCGGGCTGGACTGGGGTTGGTGGACTGTTTTTT
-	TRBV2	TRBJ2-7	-	CASSRAGYEQYF	TGTGCCAGCAGCCGAGCGGGCTACGAGCAGTACTTC
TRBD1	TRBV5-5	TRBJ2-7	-	CASSLELSHGTGHYEQYF	TGTGCCAGCAGCTTGGAATTGTCCCACGGGACAGGGCACTACGAGCAGTACTTC
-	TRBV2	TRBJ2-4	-	CASTERGRPLNIQYF	TGTGCCAGCACCGAAAGGGGCAGGCCCTTAAACATTCAGTACTTC
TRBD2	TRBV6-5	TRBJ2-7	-	CASSPGLAKEQYF	TGTGCCAGCAGTCCGGGACTAGCAAAGGAGCAGTACTTC
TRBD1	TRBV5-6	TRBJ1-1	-	CASGRDRNTEAFF	TGTGCCAGCGGCCGGGACAGGAACACTGAAGCTTTCTTT
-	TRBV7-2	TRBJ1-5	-	CASSWRGDQPQHF	TGTGCCAGCAGCTGGCGGGGGGATCAGCCCCAGCATTTT
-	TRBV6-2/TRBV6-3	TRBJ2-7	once	CASSYEKKQYF	TGTGCCAGCAGTTACGAAAAGAAGCAGTACTTC
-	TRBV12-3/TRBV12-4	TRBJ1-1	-	CASRWAGGEAFF	TGTGCCAGCCGTTGGGCGGGGGGCGAAGCTTTCTTT
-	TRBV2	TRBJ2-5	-	CASSDGRNQETQYF	TGTGCCAGCAGTGATGGCCGTAATCAAGAGACCCAGTACTTC
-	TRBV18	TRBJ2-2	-	CASSPTSTPTGELFF	TGTGCCAGCTCACCAACCAGTACTCCGACCGGGGAGCTGTTTTTT
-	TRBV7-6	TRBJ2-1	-	CASSSSGTSSYNEQFF	TGTGCCAGCAGCTCGTCGGGGACGAGCTCCTACAATGAGCAGTTCTTC
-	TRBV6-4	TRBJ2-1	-	CASSDSSSGPLNEQFF	TGTGCCAGCAGTGACTCGAGCAGCGGGCCACTCAATGAGCAGTTCTTC
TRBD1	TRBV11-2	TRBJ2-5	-	CASSLGQTGGETQYF	TGTGCCAGCAGCTTGGGTCAAACAGGGGGAGAGACCCAGTACTTC
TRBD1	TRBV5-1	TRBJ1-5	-	CASSLGQGRSQPQHF	TGCGCCAGCAGCTTGGGACAGGGTCGGAGTCAGCCCCAGCATTTT
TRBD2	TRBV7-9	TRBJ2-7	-	CASSLFGAGGDEQYF	TGTGCCAGCAGCTTATTCGGGGCCGGGGGGGACGAGCAGTACTTC
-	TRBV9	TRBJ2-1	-	CASSVRWGSDEQFF	TGTGCCAGCAGCGTTAGGTGGGGGTCTGATGAGCAGTTCTTC
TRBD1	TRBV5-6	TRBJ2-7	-	CASSPPGQGNHEQYF	TGTGCCAGCAGCCCGCCGGGACAGGGCAACCACGAGCAGTACTTC
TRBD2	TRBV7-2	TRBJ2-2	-	CASRPGGANTGELFF	TGTGCCAGCAGGCCCGGGGGGGCGAACACCGGGGAGCTGTTTTTT
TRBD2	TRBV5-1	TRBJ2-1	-	CASSIRLAGVYNEQFF	TGCGCCAGCAGCATCCGACTAGCGGGAGTTTATAATGAGCAGTTCTTC
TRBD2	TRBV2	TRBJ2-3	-	CASIPTSGSPDTQYF	TGTGCCAGCATTCCGACTAGCGGGAGCCCAGATACGCAGTATTTT
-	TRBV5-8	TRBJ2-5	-	CASSLVETQYF	TGTGCCAGCAGCTTGGTCGAGACCCAGTACTTC
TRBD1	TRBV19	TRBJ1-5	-	CASSIDTGTVGFQPQHF	TGTGCCAGTAGTATAGATACGGGGACAGTCGGGTTTCAGCCCCAGCATTTT
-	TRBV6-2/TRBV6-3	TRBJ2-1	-	CASTPAGAIYNEQFF	TGTGCCAGCACCCCCGCGGGGGCTATCTACAATGAGCAGTTCTTC
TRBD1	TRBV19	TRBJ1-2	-	CASSRTGYGYTF	TGTGCCAGTAGTAGGACAGGCTATGGCTACACCTTC
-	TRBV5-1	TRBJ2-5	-	CASSLDIQETQYF	TGCGCCAGCAGCCTCGACATCCAAGAGACCCAGTACTTC
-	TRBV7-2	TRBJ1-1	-	CASSLVGGQGREAFF	TGTGCCAGCAGCTTAGTAGGTGGCCAGGGAAGGGAAGCTTTCTTT
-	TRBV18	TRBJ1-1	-	CASSQGRAEAFF	TGTGCCAGCTCACAAGGGAGGGCTGAAGCTTTCTTT
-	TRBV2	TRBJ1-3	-	CASSPGVSGNTIYF	TGTGCCAGCAGTCCAGGGGTATCTGGAAACACCATATATTTT
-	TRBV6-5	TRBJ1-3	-	CASTGFSGNTIYF	TGTGCCAGCACAGGGTTCTCTGGAAACACCATATATTTT
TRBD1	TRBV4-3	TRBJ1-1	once	CASSQQDRGTEAFF	TGCGCCAGCAGCCAGCAAGACAGGGGCACTGAAGCTTTCTTT
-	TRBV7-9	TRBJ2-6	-	CASSLGVSGANVLTF	TGTGCCAGCAGCTTGGGGGTCTCTGGGGCCAACGTCCTGACTTTC
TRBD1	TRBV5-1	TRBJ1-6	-	CASSQGRDRFNNSPLHF	TGCGCCAGCTCTCAAGGCCGGGACAGGTTCAATAATTCACCCCTCCACTTT
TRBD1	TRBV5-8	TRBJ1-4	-	CASSLSVTGDEKLFF	TGTGCCAGCAGCTTGTCGGTGACAGGGGATGAAAAACTGTTTTTT
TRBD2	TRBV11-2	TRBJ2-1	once	CASSLDSGGYNEQFF	TGTGCCAGCAGCTTAGATTCCGGGGGGTACAATGAGCAGTTCTTC
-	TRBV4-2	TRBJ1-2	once	CASSQDHLQAVYGYTF	TGTGCCAGCAGCCAAGATCACCTCCAGGCCGTCTATGGCTACACCTTC
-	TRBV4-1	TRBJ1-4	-	CASKEGVGTNEKLFF	TGCGCCAGCAAGGAGGGTGTAGGAACTAATGAAAAACTGTTTTTT
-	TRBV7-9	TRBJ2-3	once	CASSLGPSDTDTQYF	TGTGCCAGCAGCTTAGGGCCGTCGGACACAGATACGCAGTATTTT
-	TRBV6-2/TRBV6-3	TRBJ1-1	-	CASSYGQREAFF	TGTGCCAGCAGTTACGGGCAGAGAGAAGCTTTCTTT
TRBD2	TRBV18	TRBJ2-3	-	CASSLLAGATRPTNF	TGTGCCAGCTCACTACTAGCGGGGGCCACGCGACCAACAAATTTT